The present T cell receptor (beta chain) was sequenced within a study of blood T cell repertoires in COVID-19. V was trimmed by 2 bases and J by 0 bases, leaving 11 bases between them. The CDR3 is 16 residues long. From germline, CDR1 is SEHNR and CDR2 FQNEAQ (reference sequence). Sequencing used immunoSEQ multiplex PCR; TCRdb keeps in-frame clones, though not all of them. The sample yields approximately 170,000 clones, about 88% seen once. Patients at the Seattle site were enrolled during active infection and followed longitudinally. The chain joins TRBV7-9 to TRBJ1-3; D call uncertain. Sample: peripheral blood. This receptor was obtained from an elderly woman with COVID-19, enrolled during active disease. The CDR3: CASSLSRLNSGNTIYF. CDR3 DNA sequence: TGTGCCAGCAGCTTATCTAGACTGAACTCTGGAAACACCATATATTTT.